A selection of T cell receptor beta chains follows, all from one sample in a study of T cell responses to AZD1222 COVID-19 vaccine. Some clones are missing from TCRdb's copy, which holds only in-frame ones; the method was immunoSEQ multiplex PCR. The data hold roughly 160,000 clones, with about 90% observed a single time. The source was peripheral blood, collected on day 0 of MenACWY control vaccination. These TCRs come from an adult in good health. Both conserved end residues are part of each CDR3. The order of the fields is clone size, J gene, CDR3 length, V gene, CDR3 protein. Clone size is stated in some rows and not others, as once, few, many or a class when expanded.

. | TRBJ2-7 | 14 | TRBV29-1 | CSGPDRGRLYEQYF
. | TRBJ1-4 | 15 | TRBV4-3 | CASSQGQGALEKLFF
. | TRBJ2-1 | 13 | TRBV10-2 | CASSELVSAEQFF
. | TRBJ1-4 | 15 | TRBV15 | CATSRGQTFMEKLFF
. | TRBJ1-4 | 15 | TRBV5-1 | CASSTVGATNEKLFF
once | TRBJ1-1 | 15 | TRBV5-6 | CASSFSGRIDTEAFF
. | TRBJ1-2 | 15 | TRBV5-1 | CASSLMRQDHVGYTF
. | TRBJ2-3 | 17 | TRBV6-2/TRBV6-3 | CASSHSLGEVTTDTQYF
. | TRBJ2-6 | 20 | TRBV6-2/TRBV6-3 | CASSYSLGGSVRPGANVLTF
. | TRBJ2-1 | 19 | TRBV13 | CASSSPGQGWKRGDNEQFF
. | TRBJ2-7 | 13 | TRBV19 | CATSGLAAYEQYF
. | TRBJ1-2 | 16 | TRBV7-9 | CASSLGAAVRANGYTF